Reported below is one TCR beta chain. This specimen belongs to a study of blood T cell repertoires in COVID-19. Looking at the study overall: COVID-19 samples collected from the United States, Italy and Spain covered acute and convalescent phases.

Germline CDR1 SGHNT, CDR2 YYREEE (reference sequence). V shed 2 bases, J shed 7 bases, and the junction held 12 bases outside the gene matches. This CDR3 spans 17 amino acids. Profiled with immunoSEQ multiplex PCR; TCRdb holds only in-frame clones, not every one. The data contain some 99,000 clones, around 83% of them singletons. The genes are TRBV5-4 and TRBJ2-2, with TRBD2 matching over 9 bases. This TCR was recovered from a woman between 55 and 75 years old in a cohort sampled during active or convalescent COVID-19. The sequenced material came from peripheral blood. Here the CDR3 reads CASSLVSGGPLGGELFF. The CDR3, as DNA: TGTGCCAGCAGCTTAGTCAGCGGGGGGCCCCTTGGCGGGGAGCTGTTTTTT.